This T cell receptor (beta chain) was identified during a study of CD8 T cells in Susac syndrome. With random hexamers, about 0.5 to 1 ug RNA was reverse transcribed. TCRdb recomputed calls from the immunoSEQ multiplex PCR reads with MiXCR, one row per CDR3 protein. The data contain approximately 200,000 distinct CDR3 sequences, just under 95% of them seen just once; the ten biggest clones take up 0.082%. The multiple sclerosis controls, all treatment-naive patients, had relapsing-remitting disease that was stable or active. Negative isolation was applied to CD8+ and CD4+ T cells, and FACS enrichment was applied to TEMRA cells. The sample taken for sequencing was CD4+ T cells from PBMCs. This clonotype was obtained from a human donor with multiple sclerosis.

The CDR3 DNA reads TGCAGTGCTAAACCTGGGGCAGGGGTAGATACGCAGTATTTT. It translates to CSAKPGAGVDTQYF. The J gene is TRBJ2-3, the V gene TRBV20-1; TRBD1 is a possible D gene (6 bases). The CDR3 is 14 residues long. Per germline, CDR1 DFQATT and CDR2 SNEGSKA (reference sequence). Trimming removed 4 bases at V and 5 bases at J, with 16 bases between.